These 19 T cell receptor beta chains share one sample of origin, sequenced in a study of CD8 T cells in Susac syndrome. Random hexamers primed reverse transcription of 0.5 to 1 ug RNA. MiXCR, applied by TCRdb to the immunoSEQ multiplex PCR reads, yields one record per CDR3 protein. The top ten clones hold roughly 0.14% of a sample with hundreds of thousands of distinct CDR3 sequences, 94% of them seen once. The sequenced sample was CD4+ T cells from PBMCs. Receptor source: a human donor with Susac syndrome.

The CDR3 nucleotides are TGTGCCAGCAGTTTGGGGGGGCGAGGAGAAAAACTGTTTTTT. Translated, it gives CASSLGGRGEKLFF. The V and J genes are TRBV12-3 or TRBV12-4 and TRBJ1-4; D is perhaps TRBD1 (6 bases). The CDR3 covers 14 residues. V was clipped by 3 bases and J by 8 bases, with 13 bases between them.

The V and J genes are TRBV24-1 and TRBJ2-1; D gene uncertain. The CDR3 consists of 13 residues. Germline V gene lookup returns CDR1 KGHDR and CDR2 SFDVKD. V lost 11 bases and J 6 bases, leaving 16 bases between the germline ends. The CDR3 DNA reads TGTGCCATCGGGCCTCAATGGAGCAATGAGCAGTTCTTC. Encoded protein: CAIGPQWSNEQFF.

This clonotype was seen once. The gene calls are TRBV27 and TRBJ2-7; D assignment may be TRBD1 or TRBD2 (5 bases each). Germline V gene data show CDR1 as MNHEY and CDR2 as SMNVEV (reference sequence). This CDR3 is 16 amino acids long. V was shortened by 6 bases and J by 0 bases, with 18 bases between the two germline ends. CDR3 amino acids: CASRDASGTVSYEQYF. The CDR3 coding sequence is TGTGCCAGCAGAGACGCCTCCGGGACGGTCTCCTACGAGCAGTACTTC.

V gene TRBV3-1 combines with J gene TRBJ1-2; the D is unclear. The germline V gene encodes CDR1 LGHDT and CDR2 YNNKEL (reference sequence). CDR3 length: 14 amino acids. V was clipped by 1 base and J by 8 bases, with 14 bases between them. CDR3 sequence reads: CASSQGPTNEGYTF. CDR3 bases: TGTGCCAGCAGCCAAGGGCCGACAAACGAAGGCTACACCTTC.

This chain links TRBV24-1 with TRBJ1-2; D unresolved. The length of the CDR3 is 12 residues. V was pared by 0 bases and J by 8 bases, with 6 bases between. From germline, CDR1 is KGHDR and CDR2 SFDVKD. CDR3 amino acids: CATSDLTGGYTF. The CDR3 coding sequence is TGTGCCACCAGTGATTTGACCGGGGGCTACACCTTC.

This clonotype is a singleton in its sample. The chain employs TRBV5-6 and TRBJ2-7; TRBD1 matches 9 bases. The CDR3 runs 15 residues. The germline V gene has CDR1 SGHDT and CDR2 YYEEEE. The junction had 9 bases not matched to a gene; V was cut back by 4 bases and J by 4 bases. The CDR3 nucleotides are TGTGCCAGCAGCCGCCGGACAGGGGTGGGATACGAGCAGTACTTC. Translating gives CASSRRTGVGYEQYF.

The CDR3, as DNA: TGCAGCGTCCAGGGTGGGACCGACACTGAAGCTTTCTTT. As protein: CSVQGGTDTEAFF. The chain recombines TRBV29-1 with TRBJ1-1; D might be TRBD1 (5 bases). CDR3 size: 13 residues. Trimming removed 6 bases at V and 3 bases at J, with 14 bases between. CDR1 and CDR2 from the germline V gene are SQVTM and ANQGSEA.

The rearrangement links TRBV11-3 to TRBJ1-1, with D uncertain. Germline V gene lookup returns CDR1 SGHNT and CDR2 YENEEA. The CDR3 is 14 residues long. V was cut by 3 bases and J by 1 base, with 9 bases left in between. This CDR3 is CASSFYAENTEAFF. CDR3 in DNA: TGTGCCAGCAGCTTCTATGCGGAGAACACTGAAGCTTTCTTT.

This chain connects TRBV4-3 to TRBJ2-1; D unclear. The V gene lost 2 bases and the J gene lost 7 bases, with 3 bases spanning the gap. From germline, CDR1 is LGHNA and CDR2 YSLEER. This CDR3 is built from 11 residues. CDR3: CASSQYNEQFF. CDR3 nucleotides: TGCGCCAGCAGCCAATATAATGAGCAGTTCTTC.

The gene calls are TRBV7-3 and TRBJ1-5; 7 bases are shared with TRBD1. Germline loops: CDR1 SGHTA, CDR2 FQGTGA. The junction had 13 bases not matched to a gene; V was cut back by 5 bases and J by 0 bases. The CDR3 extends over 18 amino acids. The CDR3 DNA sequence: TGTGCCAGCAGCACTAGTTGGGAGGGGGCTCATAGCAATCAGCCCCAGCATTTT. Amino acids: CASSTSWEGAHSNQPQHF.

DNA for the CDR3: TGCAGTGCCACCCTACACGCAGGGGACTCTGGAAACACCATATATTTT. It yields the protein CSATLHAGDSGNTIYF. The chain couples TRBV20-1 to TRBJ1-3, with D possibly being TRBD1 (6 bases). Looked up from germline, CDR1 is DFQATT and CDR2 is SNEGSKA (reference sequence). CDR3 length: 16 amino acids. Trimming took 6 bases from V and 0 from J, leaving 18 bases between them.

This chain joins TRBV20-1 and TRBJ1-5; D is unresolved. This CDR3 has 13 amino acids. The V gene's germline CDR1 is DFQATT and CDR2 SNEGSKA (reference sequence). V lost 4 bases and J 5 bases, leaving 12 bases between the germline ends. DNA of the CDR3: TGCAGTGCTATCTTCCGAGGATATCAGCCCCAGCATTTT. This codes for CSAIFRGYQPQHF.

The V and J genes are TRBV5-6 and TRBJ2-7; 8 bases map to TRBD2. The V gene end was trimmed by 2 bases and the J gene end by 3 bases; junction bases not matched to a gene: 13. CDR3 length: 17 amino acids. In germline, CDR1 is SGHDT, CDR2 YYEEEE. CDR3 protein: CASSFFTGGGTNYEQYF. CDR3 DNA sequence: TGTGCCAGCAGCTTCTTCACTGGCGGGGGGACCAACTACGAGCAGTACTTC.

The chain employs TRBV9 and TRBJ2-1, with D uncertain. This CDR3 has 15 residues. The germline CDR1 and CDR2 sequences are SGDLS and YYNGEE. V lost 6 bases and J lost 0, with 13 bases in between. The CDR3 loop reads CASMTRPNSYNEQFF. The CDR3 nucleotides are TGTGCCAGCATGACCCGCCCAAACTCCTACAATGAGCAGTTCTTC. Full variable domain (outside the CDR3, taken from reference TRBV9 and TRBJ2-1): DSGVTQTPKHLITATGQRVTLRCSPRSGDLSVYWYQQSLDQGLQFLIQYYNGEERAKGNILERFSAQQFPDLHSELNLSSLELGDSALYFCASMTRPNSYNEQFFGPGTRLTVL.

This sequence joins TRBV7-2 and TRBJ2-5; D not certain. Trimming stripped 5 bases from V and 0 bases from J, with 7 bases between. CDR1 and CDR2 from the germline V gene are SGHTA and FQGNSA. CDR3 size: 13 residues. The CDR3, as DNA: TGTGCCAGCAGCCGGGTCTACCAAGAGACCCAGTACTTC. Protein sequence: CASSRVYQETQYF. The full variable domain, with the rest looked up from reference TRBV7-2 and TRBJ2-5, is GAGVSQSPSNKVTEKGKDVELRCDPISGHTALYWYRQSLGQGLEFLIYFQGNSAPDKSGLPSDRFSAERTGGSVSTLTIQRTQQEDSAVYLCASSRVYQETQYFGPGTRLLVL.

The genes are TRBV7-3 and TRBJ2-7, with 9 bases fitting TRBD1. After removal of 4 bases from V and 6 bases from J, the junction contained 4 bases not matched to a gene. The CDR3 has 13 amino acids. Germline values: CDR1 SGHTA, CDR2 FQGTGA. In nucleotides, the CDR3 is TGTGCCAGCAGCTCACAGGGGGCGAGCGAGCAGTACTTC. The encoded protein is CASSSQGASEQYF.

The CDR3 is CASSFGTEGGYTF. Here the CDR3 DNA reads TGTGCCAGCAGTTTCGGGACAGAGGGAGGCTACACCTTC. This sequence joins TRBV6-6 and TRBJ1-2; 7 bases fit TRBD1. Germline V CDR1 and CDR2: MNHNY, SVGAGI (reference sequence). The CDR3 length is 13 residues. The junction had 7 bases not matched to a gene; V was cut back by 4 bases and J by 8 bases.

Here the CDR3 reads CASSLGDIWYGYTF. The CDR3 bases are TGTGCCAGCAGTTTGGGAGACATCTGGTATGGCTACACCTTC. V gene TRBV28 combines with J gene TRBJ1-2; D remains ambiguous. V shed 3 bases and J shed 5 bases, with 13 bases lying between them. Germline assignment: CDR1 MDHEN and CDR2 SYDVKM. The CDR3 sequence is 14 residues long.

The chain combines TRBV7-3 with TRBJ1-1, with a weak D call TRBD1 (5 bases). The germline CDR1 and CDR2 sequences are SGHTA and FQGTGA. Deletions cut 1 base from V and 3 bases from J, with 9 bases between. This CDR3 contains 14 residues. The CDR3 protein is CASSLNGGYTEAFF. CDR3 in DNA: TGTGCCAGCAGCTTAAATGGGGGTTACACTGAAGCTTTCTTT.